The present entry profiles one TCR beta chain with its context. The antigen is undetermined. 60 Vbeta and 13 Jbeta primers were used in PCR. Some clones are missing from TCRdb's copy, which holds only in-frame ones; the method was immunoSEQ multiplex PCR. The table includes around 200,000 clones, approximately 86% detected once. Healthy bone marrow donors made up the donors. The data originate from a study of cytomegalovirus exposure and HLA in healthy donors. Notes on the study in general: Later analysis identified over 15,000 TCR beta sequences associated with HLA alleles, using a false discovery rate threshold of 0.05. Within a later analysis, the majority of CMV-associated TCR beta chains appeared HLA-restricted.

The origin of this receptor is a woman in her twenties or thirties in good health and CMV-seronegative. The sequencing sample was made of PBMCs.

The CDR3 DNA follows: TGCGCCAGCAGCTTGGCCTACGGGGGGGGAGAGACCCAGTACTTC. Protein: CASSLAYGGGETQYF. The chain couples TRBV5-1 to TRBJ2-5; 8 bases fit TRBD2. Germline CDR1 is SGHRS and CDR2 is YFSETQ. Trimming took 0 bases from V and 4 from J; bases not matched to a gene: 5. This CDR3 region has 15 residues. The whole variable domain, filled in from reference TRBV5-1 and TRBJ2-5, reads KAGVTQTPRYLIKTRGQQVTLSCSPISGHRSVSWYQQTPGQGLQFLFEYFSETQRNKGNFPGRFSGRQFSNSRSEMNVSTLELGDSALYLCASSLAYGGGETQYFGPGTRLLVL.